The 28 T cell receptor beta chains below were found in one sample sequenced in a study of T cells in localized non-small cell lung cancer. TCRdb's copy holds only in-frame clones and misses some; the assay was immunoSEQ multiplex PCR. The table shows approximately 140,000 clones, with 70% to 90% occurring only once. The sample here was peripheral blood, taken before any cancer treatment. Receptors were obtained from a female donor over 55 with stage I lung adenocarcinoma.

This clone has a single count. The chain couples TRBV5-1 to TRBJ1-4; the D is unclear. Trimming stripped 0 bases from V and 2 bases from J, with 8 bases between. Germline CDR1 reads SGHRS; CDR2 reads YFSETQ. The CDR3 has 15 amino acids. The CDR3 region is CASSLAPGTNEKLFF. The CDR3 region has the DNA TGCGCCAGCAGCTTGGCCCCTGGCACTAATGAAAAACTGTTTTTT.

The chain uses TRBV28 and TRBJ1-2; D remains ambiguous. V was shortened by 5 bases and J by 4 bases, with 14 bases between the two germline ends. CDR1 and CDR2 (germline): MDHEN, SYDVKM. The CDR3 consists of 14 residues. The CDR3 loop reads CASSRLSAAYGYTF. The CDR3 region has the DNA TGTGCCAGCAGTCGCCTTTCGGCAGCCTATGGCTACACCTTC.

This chain joins TRBV2 and TRBJ2-1; 7 bases align to TRBD1. This CDR3 comprises 14 residues. Trimming at V came to 8 bases and at J to 6 bases, leaving 10 bases not matched to a gene. Germline V gene lookup returns CDR1 SNHLY and CDR2 FYNNEI. The CDR3 region has the DNA TGTGCCAGCGGTCTGACAGGGAATACCAATGAGCAGTTCTTC. Translating gives CASGLTGNTNEQFF.

The rearrangement uses TRBV19 and TRBJ2-1; 11 nucleotides match TRBD1. The CDR3 length is 15 residues. The germline V gene encodes CDR1 LNHDA and CDR2 SQIVND (reference sequence). The J segment lost 0 bases and the V segment lost 6 bases, leaving 1 base of the junction unmatched. CDR3 sequence: CASSGTGGSYNEQFF. Here the CDR3 DNA reads TGTGCCAGTAGCGGGACAGGGGGCTCCTACAATGAGCAGTTCTTC.

V gene TRBV6-1 combines with J gene TRBJ2-7; D is undetermined. Trimming stripped 8 bases from V and 3 bases from J, with 8 bases between. CDR3 size: 11 residues. Germline CDR1 and CDR2: MNHNS and SASEGT. CDR3 DNA: TGTGCCAGCCCCATGGGCTACGAGCAGTACTTC. Protein sequence: CASPMGYEQYF.

The DNA of the CDR3 is TGTGCCAGCAGTTCGGGATCGACAAACTCTGGAAACACCATATATTTT. It translates to CASSSGSTNSGNTIYF. V is TRBV27 and J is TRBJ1-3; no clear D. In germline, CDR1 is MNHEY, CDR2 SMNVEV (reference sequence). This CDR3 has 16 residues. Trimming removed 4 bases at V and 0 bases at J, with 13 bases between.

The chain is built from TRBV15 and TRBJ2-7; 7 bases align to TRBD2. The CDR3 covers 14 residues. Germline V lookup: CDR1 LNHNV, CDR2 YYDKDF (reference sequence). The junction had 2 bases not matched to a gene; V was cut back by 0 bases and J by 3 bases. The CDR3 sequence is CATSRDLADYEQYF. CDR3 DNA: TGTGCCACCAGCAGAGATCTAGCGGACTACGAGCAGTACTTC.

J is TRBJ2-7 and V is TRBV7-2; D possibly corresponds to TRBD1 (6 bases). Germline V gene lookup returns CDR1 SGHTA and CDR2 FQGNSA. V lost 5 bases and J lost 2, with 16 bases in between. This CDR3 comprises 15 residues. The chain's CDR3 is CASSKSRDTPYEQYF. The CDR3 DNA follows: TGTGCCAGCAGCAAGAGCCGGGACACACCCTACGAGCAGTACTTC.

Note on this clone: This same CDR3 is encoded by further DNA sequences in the sample. The chain combines TRBV28 with TRBJ1-2; 7 bases are a match to TRBD1. The CDR3 consists of 13 residues. V dropped 6 bases and J dropped 8; count of bases not matched to a gene: 9. CDR1 and CDR2 (germline): MDHEN, SYDVKM. The CDR3 nucleotides read TGTGCCAGCAGCCTACAGGGGAGTAGAGGCTACACCTTC. This sequence encodes CASSLQGSRGYTF.

J is TRBJ1-2 and V is TRBV28; 10 nucleotides line up with TRBD1. CDR3 length: 19 residues. V was clipped by 8 bases and J by 8 bases; unmatched bases: 26. The germline CDR1 and CDR2 sequences are MDHEN and SYDVKM. CDR3 amino acids: CASRGDRGVSLSILRGYTF. The CDR3 DNA sequence: TGTGCCAGCCGTGGGGACAGGGGTGTGTCTCTCTCTATCCTTCGCGGCTACACCTTC.

The chain carries TRBV29-1 and TRBJ2-3, with 13 positions matching TRBD2. V shed 0 bases, J shed 8 bases, and the junction held 5 bases outside the gene matches. This CDR3 region has 15 residues. Germline loops: CDR1 SQVTM, CDR2 ANQGSEA. The CDR3 sequence: CSVEDSTSGRGTQYF. The CDR3 coding sequence is TGCAGCGTTGAAGATTCAACTAGCGGGAGGGGTACGCAGTATTTT.

The chain links TRBV14 to TRBJ2-7; D remains ambiguous. The CDR3 spans 11 residues. V lost 4 bases to trimming and J lost 7 bases, with 8 bases between them. Germline V lookup: CDR1 SGHDN, CDR2 FVKESK. The CDR3, as DNA: TGTGCCAGCAGCCGGTCTCGGGAGCAGTACTTC. Encoded protein: CASSRSREQYF.

The chain employs TRBV10-1 and TRBJ2-5; tentatively, D is TRBD2 (5 bases). V was cut by 10 bases and J by 2 bases, with 14 bases left in between. Germline V gene lookup returns CDR1 WNHNN and CDR2 SYGVQD (reference sequence). The CDR3 sequence is 13 residues long. The CDR3 here is CATQSGIQETQYF. CDR3 nucleotides: TGCGCCACCCAGTCCGGGATTCAAGAGACCCAGTACTTC.

The gene calls are TRBV5-6 and TRBJ1-1, with D perhaps TRBD1 (6 bases). The CDR3 totals 16 residues. Trimming left V 6 bases short and J 2 bases short, with 20 bases between. CDR1 SGHDT and CDR2 YYEEEE come from the germline V gene. As DNA, the CDR3 is TGTGCCAGCAAAACCCACCGGGACATCACAAACACTGAAGCTTTCTTT. It is translated as CASKTHRDITNTEAFF.

The J gene is TRBJ2-3, the V gene TRBV7-8; D is perhaps TRBD2 (6 bases). Germline assignment: CDR1 SGHVS and CDR2 FQNEAQ. Between the trimmed V and J ends, which lost 4 bases and 1 base, there was a span of 18 bases. The CDR3 has 17 amino acids. CDR3 residues: CASSYGGRASGTDTQYF. In DNA form, the CDR3 reads TGTGCCAGCAGCTACGGAGGTCGGGCTAGCGGCACAGATACGCAGTATTTT.

The CDR3 here is CAWSDRASKPQYSNQPQHF. The CDR3 region has the DNA TGTGCCTGGAGCGACCGGGCCTCAAAGCCTCAATATAGCAATCAGCCCCAGCATTTT. This chain connects TRBV30 to TRBJ1-5; D gene ambiguous. V was cut by 3 bases and J by 0 bases, with 24 bases left in between. This CDR3 comprises 19 residues. The germline V gene has CDR1 GTSNPN and CDR2 SVGIG (reference sequence).

The chain employs TRBV11-3 and TRBJ2-7, with 11 bases lining up with TRBD2. Losses at the gene ends were 5 bases for V and 7 bases for J; bases not matched to a gene: 4. CDR3 length equals 13 residues. In germline, CDR1 is SGHNT, CDR2 YENEEA. DNA for the CDR3: TGTGCCAGCAGCCCGGGACTAGCGGATGAGCAGTACTTC. This gives the protein CASSPGLADEQYF.

V gene TRBV19 combines with J gene TRBJ2-7; the D is unclear. Germline V gene sequence: CDR1 LNHDA, CDR2 SQIVND (reference sequence). The V and J ends lost 4 bases and 1 base respectively, with 14 bases between them. This CDR3 contains 15 residues. DNA for the CDR3: TGTGCCAGTAGTAACTTGGGTGTTGTTTCCTACGAGCAGTACTTC. Protein sequence: CASSNLGVVSYEQYF.

The chain uses TRBV28 and TRBJ2-6; unclear D gene. The CDR3 extends over 15 amino acids. The germline CDR1 and CDR2 sequences are MDHEN and SYDVKM. V shed 8 bases and J shed 0 bases, with 11 bases lying between them. CDR3 sequence: CASSYEHSGANVLTF. In nucleotides, the CDR3 is TGTGCCAGCTCCTACGAACACTCTGGGGCCAACGTCCTGACTTTC.

The chain couples TRBV23-1 to TRBJ2-7, with D possibly TRBD2 on 6 matching bases. TRBV23-1 is treated as an ORF (open reading frame) with a function not yet certain. V was pared by 9 bases and J by 4 bases, with 13 bases between. The length of the CDR3 is 12 residues. The CDR3: CARTIRGYEQYF. As DNA, the CDR3 is TGCGCCAGGACCATCCGGGGGTACGAGCAGTACTTC.

This clone was counted once. The J gene is TRBJ2-5, the V gene TRBV30, with D tentatively TRBD1 or TRBD2 (5 bases each). Germline CDR1 and CDR2: GTSNPN and SVGIG (reference sequence). Trimming removed 2 bases from V and 4 bases from J, with 11 bases in between. The CDR3 has 13 amino acids. CDR3: CAWSPGRPETQYF. Here the CDR3 DNA reads TGTGCCTGGAGTCCGGGGCGCCCAGAGACCCAGTACTTC.

The chain couples TRBV7-3 to TRBJ2-1; TRBD1 matches 8 bases. The CDR3 consists of 15 residues. With 4 bases clipped from V and 9 bases from J, the junction kept 11 bases outside the gene matches. Germline-derived CDR1 and CDR2 are SGHTA and FQGTGA. The CDR3 nucleotides read TGTGCCAGCAGCTCGAGACAGGGGCCACGGAGTGAGCAGTTCTTC. It is translated as CASSSRQGPRSEQFF.

The chain employs TRBV27 and TRBJ2-2, with D unresolved. The CDR3 sequence is 14 residues long. Germline V lookup: CDR1 MNHEY, CDR2 SMNVEV (reference sequence). Trimming removed 3 bases at V and 6 bases at J, with 11 bases between. CDR3 nucleotides: TGTGCCAGCAGTTTGTTCCTTCTGGCCGGGGAGCTGTTTTTT. Translating it yields CASSLFLLAGELFF.

The CDR3 loop reads CASSLGDRFNQPQHF. The CDR3 DNA is TGCGCCAGCAGCTTGGGCGACAGGTTTAATCAGCCCCAGCATTTT. The rearrangement joins TRBV5-1 to TRBJ1-5; D possibly corresponds to TRBD1 (6 bases). Deletions cut 0 bases from V and 4 bases from J, with 11 bases between. Germline CDR1 reads SGHRS; CDR2 reads YFSETQ. The CDR3 covers 15 residues.

This clone showed up just a few times. The chain uses TRBV6-1 and TRBJ1-1; D perhaps matches TRBD1 (6 bases). Per germline, CDR1 MNHNS and CDR2 SASEGT. The V end was cut by 2 bases, the J end by 10 bases, with 20 bases between. This CDR3 is built from 15 residues. The CDR3 region is CASSERSGGVWGAFF. The CDR3 bases are TGTGCCAGCAGTGAACGTTCCGGGGGCGTCTGGGGAGCTTTCTTT.

This clone was detected only once. An end of the junction does not agree with germline; a read error may underlie this. The genes are TRBV19 and TRBJ1-4; a possible D gene is TRBD1 (6 bases). CDR1 and CDR2 (germline): LNHDA, SQIVND (reference sequence). The CDR3 is made up of 12 amino acids. DNA for the CDR3: TGTGCCAGTAGTCCCGGGAGGGGGTATTTGATTTTT. Residues: CASSPGRGYLIF.

Of note for this clone: Other DNA variants within this sample encode the same CDR3. The chain links TRBV28 to TRBJ1-2, with D hard to call. V shed 2 bases and J shed 2 bases, with 0 bases lying between them. This CDR3 region has 11 residues. The germline CDR1 and CDR2 sequences are MDHEN and SYDVKM. CDR3 sequence reads: CASSLNYGYTF. In DNA, the CDR3 is TGTGCCAGCAGTTTAAACTATGGCTACACCTTC.

The chain carries TRBV2 and TRBJ2-5; 10 bases are a match to TRBD1. The CDR3 has 19 residues. V shed 7 bases, J shed 1 base, and the junction held 18 bases outside the gene matches. Per the germline V gene, CDR1 is SNHLY and CDR2 is FYNNEI. The CDR3 loop reads CASNGRGTGDPNLQETQYF. CDR3 in DNA: TGTGCCAGCAATGGCCGGGGGACAGGGGACCCCAACCTCCAAGAGACCCAGTACTTC.